This TCR beta chain was observed in a study of T cell responses to AZD1222 COVID-19 vaccine. Worth noting for this clone: The antigen remains undetermined.

Findings of the study overall: The donor cohort was predominantly white British with a female majority, and clonal diversity may have been underestimated. Receipt of two AZD1222 doses was followed by a rise in Spike-specific TCR breadth and depth. Close to half of spike-specific TCRs reportedly recognize unmutated variant regions.

This CDR3 spans 15 amino acids. The V end lost 4 bases, the J end lost 7 bases, and 17 bases lay between the germline ends. Germline V lookup: CDR1 SGHKS, CDR2 YYEKEE (reference sequence). Profiling relied on immunoSEQ multiplex PCR, and the TCRdb table lists in-frame clones only, not all of them. The table has roughly 110,000 clones, around 92% seen once. The source of this sequence is an adult who received the AZD1222 COVID-19 vaccine. The sample consisted of peripheral blood, taken 28 days after the second AZD1222 dose. The chain joins TRBV5-5 to TRBJ1-4; D may be TRBD1 (5 bases). The CDR3, as DNA: TGTGCCAGCAGCGCAGGAGGGACGGTTGGTGAAAAACTGTTTTTT. Its translation is CASSAGGTVGEKLFF.